The 3 T cell receptor beta chains below come from one sample, sequenced in a study of control samples from healthy donors and cancer patients (dated by TCRdb to 2020 to 2021). Library creation used the immunoSEQ multiplex PCR assay. Here the immuneACCESS table is served through TCRdb, limited to in-frame sequences with V and J called. Missing clones are a known gap in these copies; in checked studies unresolved V genes cover under half, and the rest lacks a known reason. The sample table shows roughly 170,000 clones, and about 93% are seen once. Together, the top ten hold around 1.6% of the sample. The specimen was blood. The receptors originated from a man aged 18 to 29 in good health.

The chain combines TRBV2 with TRBJ2-7; D is possibly TRBD1 or TRBD2 (5 bases each). Germline CDR1 is SNHLY and CDR2 is FYNNEI. The CDR3 contains 13 residues. Deletions cut 3 bases from V and 6 bases from J, with 12 bases between. CDR3 DNA: TGTGCCAGCAGTGAGAGTGGTGGGGGCGAGCAGTACTTC. Translation: CASSESGGGEQYF.

About this clone itself: In the same sample, other DNA sequences code for this CDR3. This rearrangement joins TRBV28 to TRBJ2-7; tentatively, D is TRBD1 (5 bases). Germline V gene data show CDR1 as MDHEN and CDR2 as SYDVKM. Trimming left V 2 bases short and J 4 bases short, with 9 bases between. This CDR3 region has 13 residues. CDR3 sequence: CASSLDRDYEQYF. CDR3 DNA sequence: TGTGCCAGCAGTTTAGACAGAGATTACGAGCAGTACTTC. Together with reference TRBV28 and TRBJ2-7, the CDR3 gives the full variable domain: DVKVTQSSRYLVKRTGEKVFLECVQDMDHENMFWYRQDPGLGLRLIYFSYDVKMKEKGDIPEGYSVSREKKERFSLILESASTNQTSMYLCASSLDRDYEQYFGPGTRLTVT.

V and J are TRBV24-1 and TRBJ2-1, with D possibly TRBD2 on 5 matching bases. Per the germline V gene, CDR1 is KGHDR and CDR2 is SFDVKD. The length of the CDR3 is 16 residues. Trimming left V 4 bases short and J 2 bases short, with 14 bases between. CDR3 loop: CATSDPDSETYNEQFF. The CDR3 bases are TGTGCCACCAGTGACCCGGACTCAGAAACCTACAATGAGCAGTTCTTC.